What follows are 23 T cell receptor beta chains derived from one specimen sequenced in a study of T cells after yellow fever vaccination. From the 5' RACE reads, TCRdb called clonotypes with MiXCR, one entry per CDR3 protein. This sample yields under 550,000 distinct CDR3 sequences, of which 20% to 25% are seen a single time; approximately 15% belongs to the top ten. Sequences were derived from PBMCs, sampled less than 25 days after the first yellow fever vaccination. All receptors derive from a man aged 18 to 29 who received the YFV17D yellow fever vaccine.

V is TRBV4-2 and J is TRBJ2-3; unclear D gene. Between the trimmed V and J ends, which lost 0 bases and 6 bases, there was a span of 16 bases. The CDR3 totals 16 residues. Germline V gives CDR1 LGHNA, CDR2 YNFKEQ. The CDR3 loop reads CASSQERRQAGDTQYF. The DNA of the CDR3 is TGTGCCAGCAGCCAAGAACGGCGGCAAGCCGGGGATACGCAGTATTTT.

The chain uses TRBV28 and TRBJ2-1, with a weak D call TRBD2 (7 bases). CDR1 is MDHEN, CDR2 SYDVKM, per germline. Trimming removed 5 bases from V and 10 bases from J, with 15 bases in between. The CDR3 runs to 13 residues. The CDR3 loop is CASSGGGRYEQFF. The DNA for the CDR3 is TGTGCCAGCAGTGGGGGGGGGCGATACGAGCAGTTCTTC.

This clonotype occurred a few times. The chain has TRBV4-2 and TRBJ2-3; D is unresolved. V was clipped by 0 bases and J by 2 bases, with 9 bases between them. Per germline, CDR1 LGHNA and CDR2 YNFKEQ. CDR3 length equals 15 residues. The CDR3 reads CASSQELSDTDTQYF. CDR3 bases: TGTGCCAGCAGCCAAGAGCTATCGGACACAGATACGCAGTATTTT.

The gene calls are TRBV24-1 and TRBJ2-3; 8 bases agree with TRBD2. From germline, CDR1 is KGHDR and CDR2 SFDVKD. The CDR3 length is 15 residues. V trimming: 3 bases; J trimming: 6 bases; junction bases outside the gene matches: 7. CDR3 sequence reads: CATSDGRGVTDTQYF. DNA of the CDR3: TGTGCCACCAGTGATGGGCGGGGGGTCACGGATACGCAGTATTTT.

The chain carries TRBV20-1 and TRBJ2-2, with TRBD2 identical over 7 bases. This CDR3 is built from 18 residues. Germline values: CDR1 DFQATT, CDR2 SNEGSKA (reference sequence). J lost 7 bases, V lost 0 bases, and 17 bases had no gene match. DNA of the CDR3: TGCAGTGCTAGAGATCGACTAGCCGGGACTGCCGGGATCGGGGAGCTGTTTTTT. It codes for CSARDRLAGTAGIGELFF.

This clonotype was recorded a few times. The rearrangement joins TRBV20-1 to TRBJ2-1, with D maybe TRBD1 (5 bases). The V gene lost 4 bases and the J gene lost 1 base, with 14 bases spanning the gap. CDR1 is DFQATT, CDR2 SNEGSKA, per germline (reference sequence). The CDR3 length is 15 residues. Here the CDR3 DNA reads TGCAGTGCTACACCTAGGGGATTTTCCTACAATGAGCAGTTCTTC. This sequence encodes CSATPRGFSYNEQFF.

This clonotype was counted a few times. V usage is TRBV4-1 and J usage is TRBJ2-5, with D possibly being TRBD2 (7 bases). V was shortened by 3 bases and J by 5 bases, with 16 bases between the two germline ends. This CDR3 comprises 15 residues. The germline CDR1 and CDR2 sequences are MGHRA and YSYEKL. The CDR3 sequence is CASSHRGGFEETQYF. The DNA for the CDR3 is TGCGCCAGCAGCCACCGCGGGGGCTTCGAGGAGACCCAGTACTTC.

This rearrangement joins TRBV29-1 to TRBJ2-3; 7 bases fit TRBD1. The CDR3 is 14 residues long. Trimming cost V 7 bases and J 0 bases; bases outside gene matches: 7. Germline V gives CDR1 SQVTM, CDR2 ANQGSEA. CDR3: CSANDRASTDTQYF. In nucleotides, the CDR3 is TGCAGCGCAAACGACAGGGCTAGCACAGATACGCAGTATTTT.

The chain links TRBV7-9 to TRBJ1-1; unclear D gene. The germline CDR1 and CDR2 sequences are SEHNR and FQNEAQ (reference sequence). Trimming took off 9 bases at V and 0 bases at J, with 11 bases between the two ends. This CDR3 comprises 13 residues. CDR3 region: CASGPFMNTEAFF. The CDR3 DNA is TGTGCCAGTGGACCCTTCATGAACACTGAAGCTTTCTTT.

This clonotype was picked up one time. V and J are TRBV6-2 or TRBV6-3 and TRBJ2-1; TRBD1 is a possible D gene (5 bases). V was trimmed by 3 bases and J by 0 bases, leaving 21 bases between them. The CDR3 sequence is 19 residues long. Germline-derived CDR1 and CDR2 are MNHEY and SVGEGT. CDR3 protein: CASSYGMIRGPSSYNEQFF. For the CDR3, the DNA is TGTGCCAGCAGTTATGGGATGATTAGGGGCCCGAGCTCCTACAATGAGCAGTTCTTC.

The chain uses TRBV5-1 and TRBJ2-5; either TRBD1 or TRBD2 may supply D (5 bases each). The V end was cut by 5 bases, the J end by 7 bases, with 18 bases between. The CDR3 contains 14 residues. CDR1 SGHRS and CDR2 YFSETQ come from the germline V gene. CDR3 bases: TGCGCCAGCAGGAAGGGGTCCCCGGGGTGGACCCAGTACTTC. As protein: CASRKGSPGWTQYF.

This clonotype was seen more than once but under ten times. The CDR3 protein is CASSPRGQGNTGELFF. CDR3 nucleotide sequence: TGTGCCAGCTCACCACGAGGACAGGGGAACACCGGGGAGCTGTTTTTT. This chain connects TRBV18 to TRBJ2-2; 8 bases fit TRBD1. The CDR3 loop spans 16 amino acids. Germline CDR1 reads KGHSH; CDR2 reads LQKENI. The V and J ends lost 1 base and 1 base, in that order; junction bases with no gene match: 2. Variable domain in full (rest from reference TRBV18 and TRBJ2-2): NAGVMQNPRHLVRRRGQEARLRCSPMKGHSHVYWYRQLPEEGLKFMVYLQKENIIDESGMPKERFSAEFPKEGPSILRIQQVVRGDSAAYFCASSPRGQGNTGELFFGEGSRLTVL.

This clonotype was observed a handful of times. V is TRBV29-1 and J is TRBJ2-3, with 8 bases lining up with TRBD1. This CDR3 comprises 13 residues. J gave up 3 bases and V 7 bases, and 6 bases lay outside the gene matches. Germline V gene sequence: CDR1 SQVTM, CDR2 ANQGSEA. CDR3 region: CSAPGGGTDTQYF. The CDR3 bases are TGCAGCGCTCCAGGGGGCGGGACAGATACGCAGTATTTT.

This clonotype was seen repeatedly, ten times or more. The chain combines TRBV9 with TRBJ2-7; 9 bases agree with TRBD1. Germline assignment: CDR1 SGDLS and CDR2 YYNGEE. J was trimmed by 3 bases and V by 4 bases; bases with no gene match: 5. This CDR3 contains 14 residues. In nucleotides, the CDR3 is TGTGCCAGCAGCTCCGGGACAGGGATCTACGAGCAGTACTTC. The encoded protein is CASSSGTGIYEQYF.

V usage is TRBV20-1 and J usage is TRBJ2-3; D not resolved. There are 14 residues in the CDR3. The germline V and J ends were trimmed by 1 base and 1 base, with 9 bases remaining between them. Germline V gene lookup returns CDR1 DFQATT and CDR2 SNEGSKA (reference sequence). CDR3 amino acids: CSARGGFGTDTQYF. In nucleotides, the CDR3 is TGCAGTGCTAGAGGGGGATTCGGCACAGATACGCAGTATTTT.

V is TRBV6-2 or TRBV6-3 and J is TRBJ2-1, with D possibly called TRBD1 or TRBD2 (5 bases each). This CDR3 region has 13 residues. Trimming took off 6 bases at V and 10 bases at J, with 16 bases between the two ends. Germline V CDR1 and CDR2: MNHEY, SVGEGT. CDR3 loop: CASREDSWGEQFF. Written as DNA, the CDR3 is TGTGCCAGCAGGGAGGACTCTTGGGGGGAGCAGTTCTTC.

This clonotype has more than one count but fewer than ten. CDR3 nucleotides: TGCAGTGCGGCCGGAGCGGGGTCCTCCTACGAGCAGTACGTC. This codes for CSAAGAGSSYEQYV. V and J are TRBV20-1 and TRBJ2-7; 7 nucleotides match TRBD2. V shed 6 bases and J 0 bases; nucleotides not matched to a gene: 8. Germline assignment: CDR1 DFQATT and CDR2 SNEGSKA (reference sequence). The CDR3 covers 14 residues.

The V and J genes are TRBV9 and TRBJ1-2, with D possibly TRBD1 on 6 matching bases. The CDR3 contains 13 residues. The germline V and J ends were trimmed by 2 bases and 4 bases, with 9 bases remaining between them. Germline V CDR1 and CDR2: SGDLS, YYNGEE. The CDR3 here is CASSVLGGYGYTF. As DNA, the CDR3 is TGTGCCAGCAGCGTCCTAGGGGGCTATGGCTACACCTTC.

This rearrangement joins TRBV20-1 to TRBJ2-7; 9 nucleotides align to TRBD1. V was clipped by 5 bases and J by 6 bases; unmatched bases: 11. Germline lookup yields CDR1 DFQATT and CDR2 SNEGSKA (reference sequence). The CDR3 spans 14 residues. As DNA, the CDR3 is TGCAGTGCTCTCCCCGGGACAGGGAGTTCCGAGCAGTACTTC. Translating it yields CSALPGTGSSEQYF.

This clonotype was counted between two and nine times. The rearrangement joins TRBV12-3 or TRBV12-4 to TRBJ2-1; possibly TRBD1 for D (6 bases). This CDR3 has 14 residues. Between the trimmed V and J ends, which lost 1 base and 6 bases, there was a span of 10 bases. The CDR3 region has the DNA TGTGCCAGCAGTTTAGGACAGGCCCCCAATGAGCAGTTCTTC. This codes for CASSLGQAPNEQFF.

The chain uses TRBV28 and TRBJ1-2; perhaps TRBD1 as D (5 bases). This CDR3 spans 14 amino acids. Trimming removed 3 bases from V and 6 bases from J, with 14 bases in between. Germline CDR1 and CDR2: MDHEN and SYDVKM. DNA of the CDR3: TGTGCCAGCAGTTTCCCGGCGGGGGTCGATGGCTACACCTTC. Encoded protein: CASSFPAGVDGYTF.

This clonotype was seen a handful of times. This sequence joins TRBV12-3 or TRBV12-4 and TRBJ1-4; D possibly corresponds to TRBD1 (6 bases). The CDR3 loop spans 13 amino acids. V was pared by 4 bases and J by 5 bases, with 8 bases between. The DNA for the CDR3 is TGTGCCAGCAGTTGGGACATAAATGAAAAACTGTTTTTT. Its protein is CASSWDINEKLFF.

This clonotype came up a few times. This chain connects TRBV5-1 to TRBJ2-1, with TRBD1 identical over 7 bases. CDR1 is SGHRS, CDR2 YFSETQ, per germline. This CDR3 contains 16 residues. V lost 4 bases, J lost 3 bases, and 10 bases stayed unmatched. This chain's CDR3 is CASSPEGAGYYNEQFF. The CDR3 coding sequence is TGCGCCAGCAGCCCCGAGGGGGCAGGTTACTACAATGAGCAGTTCTTC.